These 17 T cell receptor beta chains were all obtained from the same sample, sequenced in a study of blood T cell repertoires in COVID-19. TCRdb's copy holds only in-frame clones and misses some; the assay was immunoSEQ multiplex PCR. The sample has tens of thousands of clones; 80% to 90% are singletons. Sequenced material: peripheral blood. The source is a human donor in a cohort sampled during active COVID-19.

The rearrangement joins TRBV5-6 to TRBJ1-5, with D possibly being TRBD1 (5 bases). Trimming shortened V by 3 bases and J by 5 bases, and 18 bases separated the two germline ends. Looked up from germline, CDR1 is SGHDT and CDR2 is YYEEEE. The length of the CDR3 is 16 residues. The CDR3 nucleotides are TGTGCCAGCAGCTCTCAGGGTCGGCAGGGATATCAGCCCCAGCATTTT. This translates into CASSSQGRQGYQPQHF.

This chain joins TRBV29-1 and TRBJ2-3; 8 bases are shared with TRBD1. The germline V gene has CDR1 SQVTM and CDR2 ANQGSEA. CDR3 length: 13 residues. V trimming: 8 bases; J trimming: 5 bases; junction bases outside the gene matches: 9. The CDR3 is CSTSRGPGDTQYF. CDR3 in DNA: TGCAGCACATCCAGGGGGCCGGGAGATACGCAGTATTTT.

This rearrangement joins TRBV6-6 to TRBJ2-2, with TRBD2 matching over 9 bases. The germline CDR1 and CDR2 sequences are MNHNY and SVGAGI (reference sequence). This CDR3 region has 12 residues. As DNA, the CDR3 is TGTGGCGGGGGGGCGCTGAGCGGGGAGCTGTTTTTT. Its translation: CGGGALSGELFF.

The rearrangement joins TRBV6-6 to TRBJ2-5; D remains unclear. The CDR3 sequence is 12 residues long. V was trimmed by 5 bases and J by 2 bases, leaving 6 bases between them. Germline loops: CDR1 MNHNY, CDR2 SVGAGI (reference sequence). The CDR3 protein is CASSEIQETQYF. CDR3 nucleotide sequence: TGTGCCAGCAGTGAGATACAAGAGACCCAGTACTTC.

This clone has just one count. This chain uses TRBV6-2 or TRBV6-3 with TRBJ1-5; D not certain. Trimming left V 0 bases short and J 0 bases short, with 15 bases between. This CDR3 has 18 residues. Germline assignment: CDR1 MNHEY and CDR2 SVGEGT. CDR3 loop: CASSYSNRRIYSNQPQHF. DNA for the CDR3: TGTGCCAGCAGTTACTCGAATCGGAGGATATATAGCAATCAGCCCCAGCATTTT.

This rearrangement joins TRBV7-2 to TRBJ1-1; TRBD1 matches 10 bases. The CDR3 covers 15 residues. From germline, CDR1 is SGHTA and CDR2 FQGNSA. Trimming cost V 8 bases and J 3 bases; bases outside gene matches: 9. As DNA, the CDR3 is TGTGCCAGCCCGAAAGACGGGACAGGGGACACTGAAGCTTTCTTT. Protein product: CASPKDGTGDTEAFF.

The rearrangement links TRBV5-1 to TRBJ2-7, with D possibly matching TRBD1 (6 bases). The V end was cut by 0 bases, the J end by 6 bases, with 16 bases between. CDR1 and CDR2 (germline): SGHRS, YFSETQ. CDR3 length equals 15 residues. DNA of the CDR3: TGCGCCAGCAGCTTGGCCGTAGGGGGAGTTAGCGAGCAGTACTTC. As protein: CASSLAVGGVSEQYF.

This chain joins TRBV10-1 and TRBJ2-7; D not certain. The CDR3 sequence is 13 residues long. V was clipped by 3 bases and J by 2 bases, with 8 bases between them. Germline V gene lookup returns CDR1 WNHNN and CDR2 SYGVQD (reference sequence). CDR3 nucleotides: TGCGCCAGCAGTGAATCCTATCCCTACGAGCAGTACTTC. This encodes CASSESYPYEQYF.

This clone was counted a single time. This chain joins TRBV7-2 and TRBJ2-5; 8 positions agree with TRBD2. There are 16 residues in the CDR3. Trimming cost V 1 base and J 1 base; bases outside gene matches: 5. Per germline, CDR1 SGHTA and CDR2 FQGNSA. CDR3 sequence: CASSLGITSGQETQYF. CDR3 coding DNA: TGTGCCAGCAGCTTAGGGATAACTAGCGGCCAAGAGACCCAGTACTTC.

The V and J genes are TRBV18 and TRBJ2-1; the match to TRBD1 covers 8 bases. CDR3 length: 14 residues. Germline values: CDR1 KGHSH, CDR2 LQKENI. The junction had 2 bases not matched to a gene; V was cut back by 2 bases and J by 5 bases. As DNA, the CDR3 is TGTGCCAGCTCACCAGGGACAGGAGACAATGAGCAGTTCTTC. Amino acids: CASSPGTGDNEQFF.

The chain has TRBV5-5 and TRBJ2-1, with TRBD2 identical over 13 bases. This CDR3 region has 18 residues. V shed 2 bases and J 1 base; nucleotides not matched to a gene: 6. CDR1 and CDR2 from the germline V gene are SGHKS and YYEKEE (reference sequence). The CDR3 reads CASSFLTSGRISYNEQFF. The CDR3 DNA reads as TGTGCCAGCAGCTTTTTGACTAGCGGGAGGATATCCTACAATGAGCAGTTCTTC.

This chain uses TRBV7-2 with TRBJ2-3; the D gene is possibly TRBD2 (5 bases). The length of the CDR3 is 14 residues. CDR1 is SGHTA, CDR2 FQGNSA, per germline. Trimming left V 7 bases short and J 0 bases short, with 11 bases between. CDR3 coding DNA: TGTGCCAGCACAATCGGGGTCAGCACAGATACGCAGTATTTT. Translated, it gives CASTIGVSTDTQYF.

This sequence joins TRBV7-9 and TRBJ1-4; tentative D call: TRBD1 (5 bases). CDR3 length equals 14 residues. Trimming pared 4 bases from V and 8 bases from J, leaving 14 bases between. Germline CDR1 is SEHNR and CDR2 is FQNEAQ (reference sequence). Here the CDR3 DNA reads TGTGCCAGCAGCTCATGGGGGGTGGAGGAAAAACTGTTTTTT. It is translated as CASSSWGVEEKLFF.

The V and J genes are TRBV5-8 and TRBJ1-1; possibly TRBD1 for D (5 bases). Per the germline V gene, CDR1 is SGHTS and CDR2 is YDEGEE. This CDR3 region has 14 residues. The V end lost 1 base, the J end lost 0 bases, and 7 bases lay between the germline ends. CDR3 amino acids: CASSLRGVNTEAFF. CDR3 nucleotides: TGTGCCAGCAGCTTGCGGGGGGTGAACACTGAAGCTTTCTTT.

This clone was seen a single time. The V call is TRBV5-5, the J call TRBJ2-7; the D gene is possibly TRBD2 (5 bases). Germline V gene data show CDR1 as SGHKS and CDR2 as YYEKEE (reference sequence). CDR3 size: 17 residues. V was shortened by 5 bases and J by 7 bases, with 28 bases between the two germline ends. The CDR3 sequence: CASRPPTVEAPSGEQYF. The CDR3 DNA follows: TGTGCCAGCAGACCTCCTACGGTGGAGGCTCCCTCCGGGGAGCAGTACTTC.

The chain joins TRBV2 to TRBJ2-2; D is unclear. The CDR3 loop spans 14 amino acids. Germline CDR1 and CDR2: SNHLY and FYNNEI. Between the trimmed V and J ends, which lost 5 bases and 1 base, there was a span of 8 bases. The CDR3 protein is CASSQGRNTGELFF. The CDR3 region has the DNA TGTGCCAGCAGTCAAGGCAGGAACACCGGGGAGCTGTTTTTT. Combining the CDR3 with reference TRBV2 and TRBJ2-2 gives the whole variable domain EPEVTQTPSHQVTQMGQEVILRCVPISNHLYFYWYRQILGQKVEFLVSFYNNEISEKSEIFDDQFSVERPDGSNFTLKIRSTKLEDSAMYFCASSQGRNTGELFFGEGSRLTVL.

The rearrangement joins TRBV4-2 to TRBJ1-5; D is uncertain. Looked up from germline, CDR1 is LGHNA and CDR2 is YNFKEQ. Trimming removed 5 bases at V and 0 bases at J, with 11 bases between. The CDR3 has 15 residues. CDR3 residues: CASSSQSDSNQPQHF. CDR3 sequence (DNA): TGTGCCAGCAGCTCACAGAGTGATAGCAATCAGCCCCAGCATTTT.